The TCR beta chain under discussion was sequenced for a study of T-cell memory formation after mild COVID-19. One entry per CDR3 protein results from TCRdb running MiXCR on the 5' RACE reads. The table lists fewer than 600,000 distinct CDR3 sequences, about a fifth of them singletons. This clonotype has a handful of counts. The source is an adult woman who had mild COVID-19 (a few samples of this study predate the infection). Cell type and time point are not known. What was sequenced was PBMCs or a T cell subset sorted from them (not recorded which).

Here the CDR3 reads CASSYGTEYEQYF. In nucleotides, the CDR3 is TGTGCCAGCAGTTACGGGACCGAGTACGAGCAGTACTTC. This chain joins TRBV6-5 and TRBJ2-7; D might be TRBD1 or TRBD2, each matching 5 bases. The germline CDR1 and CDR2 sequences are MNHEY and SVGAGI. The CDR3 is 13 residues long. Trimming cost V 2 bases and J 4 bases, with 9 bases left between them.